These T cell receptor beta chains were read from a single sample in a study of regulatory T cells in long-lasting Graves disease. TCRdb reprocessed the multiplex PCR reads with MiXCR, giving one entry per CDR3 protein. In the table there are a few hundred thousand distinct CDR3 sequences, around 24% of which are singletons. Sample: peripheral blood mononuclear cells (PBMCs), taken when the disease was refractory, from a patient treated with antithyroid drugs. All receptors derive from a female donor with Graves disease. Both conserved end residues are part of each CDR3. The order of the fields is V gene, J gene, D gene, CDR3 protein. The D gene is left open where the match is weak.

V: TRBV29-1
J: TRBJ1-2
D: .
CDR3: CSGRTGDHYGYTF

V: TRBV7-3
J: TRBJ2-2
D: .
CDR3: CASSLTAGELFF

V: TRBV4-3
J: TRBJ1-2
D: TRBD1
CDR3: CASSQDWLTGVYGYTF

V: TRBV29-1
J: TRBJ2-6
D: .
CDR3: CSVDSGAGANVLTF

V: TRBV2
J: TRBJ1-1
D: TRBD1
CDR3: CASSETAGGWGTEAFF

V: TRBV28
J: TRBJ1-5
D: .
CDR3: CASSLLQGVSNQPQHF

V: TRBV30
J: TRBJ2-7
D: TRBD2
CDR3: CAWSRTSGSTPYEQYF

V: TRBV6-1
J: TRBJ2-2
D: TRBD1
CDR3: CASRRTGNTGELFF

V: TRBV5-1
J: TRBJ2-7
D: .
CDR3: CASSLDVVRVSYEQYF

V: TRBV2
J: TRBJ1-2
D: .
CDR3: CASSPDPRIRGYTF

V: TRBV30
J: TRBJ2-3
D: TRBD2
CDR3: CAWSIGGAGDDTQYF

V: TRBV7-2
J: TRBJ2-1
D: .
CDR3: CASTHPLNYNEQFF

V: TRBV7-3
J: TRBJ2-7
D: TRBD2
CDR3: CASSPPGLAGDLGYEQYF

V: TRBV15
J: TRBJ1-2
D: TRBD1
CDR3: CATSRGRGQGVGYTF

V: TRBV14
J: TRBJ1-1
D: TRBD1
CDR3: CASSLIGQGYTEAFF

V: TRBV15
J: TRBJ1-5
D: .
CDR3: CATGFRDGNQPQHF

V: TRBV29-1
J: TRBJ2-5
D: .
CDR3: CSVEVTSSGTQYF

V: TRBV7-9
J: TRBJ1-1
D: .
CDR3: CASSLDGDVWRVYTEAFF

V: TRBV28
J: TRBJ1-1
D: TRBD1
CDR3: CASSTEGAPRNTEAFF

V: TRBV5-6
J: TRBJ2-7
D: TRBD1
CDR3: CASRKTGAAYEQYF

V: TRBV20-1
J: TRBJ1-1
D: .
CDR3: CGYPGQSAEAFF

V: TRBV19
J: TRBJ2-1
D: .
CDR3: CASSTRGDYNEQFF

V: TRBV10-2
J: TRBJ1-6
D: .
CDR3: CATLPTQGTSSPLHF

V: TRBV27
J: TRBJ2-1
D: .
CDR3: CASSASGAAKRGEQFF

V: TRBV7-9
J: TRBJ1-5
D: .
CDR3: CASSLVEQPQHF

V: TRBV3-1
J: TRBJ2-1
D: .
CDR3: CASSQGAGAIYNEQFF

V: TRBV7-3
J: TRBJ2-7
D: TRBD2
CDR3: CASSRQAGLDYEQYF

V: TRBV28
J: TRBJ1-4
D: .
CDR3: CASSPEGVANEKLFF

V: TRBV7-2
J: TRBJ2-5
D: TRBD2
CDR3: CASSQGTSGNTAQYF

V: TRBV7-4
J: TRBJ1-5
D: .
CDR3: CATREGPNQPQHF

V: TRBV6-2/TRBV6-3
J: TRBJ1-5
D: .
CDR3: CASSRPRGTPQPQHF

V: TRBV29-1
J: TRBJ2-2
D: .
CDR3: CSVVSLGTLNTGELFF

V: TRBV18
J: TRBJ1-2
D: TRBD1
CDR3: CASSPPTGGAYGYTF

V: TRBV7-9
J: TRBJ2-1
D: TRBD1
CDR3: CASSQALKTFQGEITYNEQFF

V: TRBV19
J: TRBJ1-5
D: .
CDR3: CASRPVQGTNQPQHF

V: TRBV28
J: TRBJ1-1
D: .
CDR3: CASTDSLNTEAFF